This T cell receptor beta chain was sequenced during a study of CD8+CD57+ T cells in acquired aplastic anemia. Turning to the study itself: Quantities of DNA derived from sorted CD4+ and CD8+ cells averaged around 3.2 ug. Healthy donor CD4+ cell samples had a mean of roughly 10 million reads.

Germline CDR1 and CDR2: SEHNR and FQNEAQ (reference sequence). V lost 5 bases and J lost 9, with 20 bases in between. The CDR3 extends over 14 amino acids. With respect to this clonotype: Its target is unknown.

Genomic DNA acted as the template from which TCR beta VDJ combination and CDR3 sequence profiling were carried out. Via MiXCR, TCRdb re-called the reads, giving one row per CDR3 protein. The sample contains hundreds of thousands of distinct CDR3 sequences, 55% to 75% of which appear only once. Study-wide results and limits: The number of CD8+ CDR3 sequences shared by patients and controls was about 30. Patients showed no significant difference from controls in CD8+ Simpson's diversity.

Sequenced sample: sorted CD4+, CD8+, or CD8+CD57+ T cells (not recorded which) from PBMCs. The J gene is TRBJ2-7, the V gene TRBV7-9; a weak D match, TRBD1 (7 bases). The source of this sequence is a human donor in good health, serving as a control. The chain's CDR3 is CASSQGGTAVGQYF. The CDR3 nucleotides are TGTGCCAGCAGCCAGGGGGGTACGGCAGTAGGGCAGTACTTC.